The 28 T cell receptor beta chains presented below share a single source sample, sequenced in a study of OX40 agonist ivuxolimab in advanced cancers. Clones were read by immunoSEQ multiplex PCR, and TCRdb kept only the in-frame ones, dropping some. The sample records 95,000 to 150,000 clones, roughly 95% being singletons. The sequences come from CD4+ or CD8+ T cells sorted from blood, collected in a trial of the OX40 agonist ivuxolimab. These TCRs come from an adult with an advanced solid tumor such as melanoma, head and neck, liver or kidney cancer.

The chain combines TRBV4-3 with TRBJ2-2; D gene uncertain. Germline loops: CDR1 LGHNA, CDR2 YSLEER. V lost 0 bases and J lost 3, with 8 bases in between. The CDR3 is 15 residues long. This CDR3 is CASSQESRYTGELFF. CDR3 nucleotide sequence: TGCGCCAGCAGCCAAGAGTCCCGATACACCGGGGAGCTGTTTTTT.

This clone was picked up one time. The V call is TRBV7-2, the J call TRBJ1-5; D gene ambiguous. The V and J ends lost 2 bases and 7 bases respectively, with 6 bases between them. The CDR3 sequence is 12 residues long. Germline CDR1 reads SGHTA; CDR2 reads FQGNSA. The CDR3 is CASSLSTQPQHF. In nucleotides, the CDR3 is TGTGCCAGCAGCTTATCCACCCAGCCCCAGCATTTT.

The V gene is TRBV2, the J gene TRBJ2-7, with 9 bases matching TRBD1. J gave up 6 bases and V 8 bases, and 8 bases lay outside the gene matches. From germline, CDR1 is SNHLY and CDR2 FYNNEI. The CDR3 is 13 amino acids. In nucleotides, the CDR3 is TGTGCCAGCGCCGGGACAGGGATTTCCGAGCAGTACTTC. Translation gives CASAGTGISEQYF.

The chain combines TRBV7-2 with TRBJ2-1, with D possibly being TRBD1 (7 bases). Germline CDR1 and CDR2: SGHTA and FQGNSA. The CDR3 is 16 residues long. V lost 1 base, J lost 5 bases, and 15 bases lay in between. The CDR3 nucleotides are TGTGCCAGCAGCTTAGGGGCAGGGGGGAATCACAATGAGCAGTTCTTC. Its translation is CASSLGAGGNHNEQFF.

CDR3 protein: CASKKTNTGELFF. The DNA for the CDR3 is TGTGCCAGTAAAAAGACGAACACCGGGGAGCTGTTTTTT. The chain recombines TRBV19 with TRBJ2-2; D is uncertain. With 7 bases removed from V and 0 bases from J, the gap between germline ends came to 6 bases. Germline CDR1 and CDR2: LNHDA and SQIVND (reference sequence). The length of the CDR3 is 13 residues.

This clone was detected once. V is TRBV25-1 and J is TRBJ2-5; 8 bases line up with TRBD1. The CDR3 is 13 residues long. Per the germline V gene, CDR1 is MGHDK and CDR2 is SYGVNS. Trimming at V came to 4 bases and at J to 4 bases, leaving 2 bases not matched to a gene. The CDR3 loop reads CASSGTGGETQYF. The CDR3 DNA reads as TGTGCCAGCAGTGGTACAGGGGGAGAGACCCAGTACTTC.

This chain connects TRBV19 to TRBJ2-7; TRBD1 matches 9 bases. Germline V gives CDR1 LNHDA, CDR2 SQIVND (reference sequence). Trimming took 6 bases from V and 1 from J; bases not matched to a gene: 10. The CDR3 runs to 16 residues. As DNA, the CDR3 is TGTGCCAGTAGCGATATCGGGACAGGGTTTTCCTACGAGCAGTACTTC. Its translation: CASSDIGTGFSYEQYF.

This clone has only one observation. The CDR3 DNA reads TGCGCCAGCAGCTTGGGGGCAGGGGCCCAGACCGGGGAGCTGTTTTTT. The encoded protein is CASSLGAGAQTGELFF. V and J are TRBV5-1 and TRBJ2-2; possible D gene TRBD1, 6 bases. This CDR3 comprises 16 residues. Per germline, CDR1 SGHRS and CDR2 YFSETQ. V was pared by 0 bases and J by 5 bases, with 14 bases between.

V and J are TRBV5-4 and TRBJ2-1, with D possibly being TRBD1 (6 bases). The germline V gene encodes CDR1 SGHNT and CDR2 YYREEE (reference sequence). The CDR3 extends over 15 amino acids. Trimming removed 2 bases from V and 5 bases from J, with 14 bases in between. The CDR3 loop reads CASSFIGTNNNEQFF. The CDR3 nucleotides are TGTGCCAGCAGCTTTATTGGGACAAACAACAATGAGCAGTTCTTC.

The rearrangement joins TRBV11-2 to TRBJ1-3, with 8 bases lining up with TRBD1. The CDR3 is made up of 15 amino acids. Losses at the gene ends were 3 bases for V and 4 bases for J; bases not matched to a gene: 5. The V gene's germline CDR1 is SGHAT and CDR2 FQNNGV. The CDR3 DNA reads as TGTGCCAGCAGCTTCCCGACAGGGGCCGGAAACACCATATATTTT. It codes for CASSFPTGAGNTIYF.

The rearrangement joins TRBV7-6 to TRBJ2-5; D is perhaps TRBD2 (5 bases). The germline CDR1 and CDR2 sequences are SGHVS and FNYEAQ. This CDR3 region has 14 residues. V was trimmed by 3 bases and J by 2 bases, leaving 10 bases between them. For the CDR3, the DNA is TGTGCCAGCAGCTTGTCGAGGGCGCAAGAGACCCAGTACTTC. It yields the protein CASSLSRAQETQYF.

This chain uses TRBV5-6 with TRBJ1-1; D perhaps matches TRBD1 (5 bases). CDR3 length: 15 residues. The germline V gene encodes CDR1 SGHDT and CDR2 YYEEEE. V was shortened by 4 bases and J by 0 bases, with 13 bases between the two germline ends. CDR3 coding DNA: TGTGCCAGCAGCCGTTTCCTCAGGGTGAACACTGAAGCTTTCTTT. Translated: CASSRFLRVNTEAFF.

With regard to this clone: This sample includes further DNA sequences coding for the same CDR3. The chain joins TRBV18 to TRBJ2-7; no clear D gene. CDR1 and CDR2 (germline): KGHSH, LQKENI. The V and J ends lost 3 bases and 3 bases respectively, with 3 bases between them. The CDR3 extends over 11 amino acids. As DNA, the CDR3 is TGTGCCAGCTCACCTAACTACGAGCAGTACTTC. Protein sequence: CASSPNYEQYF.

This chain joins TRBV29-1 and TRBJ2-2; D not resolved. Germline-derived CDR1 and CDR2 are SQVTM and ANQGSEA. The CDR3 loop spans 12 amino acids. Trimming left V 4 bases short and J 1 base short, with 4 bases between. CDR3 sequence: CSVGRNTGELFF. CDR3 in DNA: TGCAGCGTTGGTAGGAACACCGGGGAGCTGTTTTTT.

J is TRBJ1-4 and V is TRBV5-1; 7 nucleotides match TRBD1. This CDR3 has 14 residues. Per germline, CDR1 SGHRS and CDR2 YFSETQ. With V trimmed by 1 base and J by 4 bases, 1 base remained unmatched. This CDR3 is CASSLTGDNEKLFF. The CDR3 bases are TGCGCCAGCAGCTTGACAGGGGATAATGAAAAACTGTTTTTT.

The chain joins TRBV6-6 to TRBJ2-7, with D tentatively TRBD1 (5 bases). The CDR3 totals 13 residues. Between the trimmed V and J ends, which lost 8 bases and 3 bases, there was a span of 14 bases. Germline lookup yields CDR1 MNHNY and CDR2 SVGAGI (reference sequence). The CDR3 sequence: CASQTTRGYEQYF. The CDR3 DNA follows: TGTGCCAGCCAGACGACAAGGGGCTACGAGCAGTACTTC.

This clone has just one count. The CDR3 sequence is CASRSTLGNEQFF. The CDR3 coding sequence is TGTGCCAGCAGAAGTACACTAGGTAATGAGCAGTTCTTC. The chain carries TRBV6-6 and TRBJ2-1; D perhaps matches TRBD2 (5 bases). Trimming pared 6 bases from V and 7 bases from J, leaving 13 bases between. Germline lookup yields CDR1 MNHNY and CDR2 SVGAGI (reference sequence). CDR3 size: 13 residues.

The J gene is TRBJ2-1, the V gene TRBV28; D unresolved. Deletions cut 6 bases from V and 1 base from J, with 4 bases between. Germline CDR1 MDHEN, CDR2 SYDVKM. CDR3 length: 12 residues. The CDR3: CASRASYNEQFF. The CDR3 nucleotides read TGTGCCAGCAGGGCGTCCTACAATGAGCAGTTCTTC.

The genes are TRBV7-9 and TRBJ1-2; D gene uncertain. The V and J ends lost 8 bases and 7 bases respectively, with 14 bases between them. Germline values: CDR1 SEHNR, CDR2 FQNEAQ (reference sequence). This CDR3 spans 12 amino acids. CDR3 amino acids: CASLGGSGGYTF. Here the CDR3 DNA reads TGTGCCAGCCTAGGTGGCAGCGGTGGCTACACCTTC.

The rearrangement links TRBV6-6 to TRBJ1-4, with D unclear. Germline CDR1 and CDR2: MNHNY and SVGAGI (reference sequence). The CDR3 sequence is 13 residues long. Trimming removed 5 bases at V and 6 bases at J, with 10 bases between. DNA for the CDR3: TGTGCCAGCAGTAAGGACGGGGATGAAAAACTGTTTTTT. Translating it yields CASSKDGDEKLFF.

This clone was counted once. The chain links TRBV7-8 to TRBJ2-2, with TRBD2 matching 8 bases. The CDR3 sequence is 17 residues long. CDR1 SGHVS and CDR2 FQNEAQ come from the germline V gene. The trim removed 5 bases at V and 1 base at J, leaving 9 bases unmatched. The CDR3 spells CASSPRGTSWNTGELFF. The CDR3 coding sequence is TGTGCCAGCAGCCCGCGCGGGACTAGTTGGAACACCGGGGAGCTGTTTTTT.

The chain joins TRBV11-3 to TRBJ2-2, with D hard to call. This CDR3 comprises 13 residues. CDR1 is SGHNT, CDR2 YENEEA, per germline. The ends were cut back, 5 bases at V and 6 bases at J, with 10 bases in the middle. The CDR3 is CASSPTRAGELFF. CDR3 sequence (DNA): TGTGCCAGCAGCCCGACAAGGGCCGGGGAGCTGTTTTTT.

V is TRBV4-2 and J is TRBJ1-6; D is unresolved. In germline, CDR1 is LGHNA, CDR2 YNFKEQ. V lost 0 bases to trimming and J lost 8 bases, with 17 bases between them. This CDR3 comprises 17 residues. For the CDR3, the DNA is TGTGCCAGCAGCCAAGATACTCCCGGGCCGTCTTATTCACCCCTCCACTTT. This translates into CASSQDTPGPSYSPLHF.

The gene calls are TRBV9 and TRBJ2-5; 7 positions agree with TRBD1. Trimming cost V 1 base and J 2 bases; bases outside gene matches: 5. The CDR3 is 15 residues long. Germline V gives CDR1 SGDLS, CDR2 YYNGEE. CDR3 protein: CASSVSVRGQETQYF. CDR3 nucleotide sequence: TGTGCCAGCAGCGTAAGTGTCAGGGGGCAAGAGACCCAGTACTTC.

This sequence joins TRBV11-2 and TRBJ1-5; D unclear. V lost 1 base, J lost 4 bases, and 11 bases lay in between. From germline, CDR1 is SGHAT and CDR2 FQNNGV. This CDR3 comprises 15 residues. CDR3 protein: CASSLAGNPNQPQHF. The CDR3 bases are TGTGCCAGCAGCTTAGCCGGGAACCCTAATCAGCCCCAGCATTTT.

The chain joins TRBV9 to TRBJ2-5, with 7 nucleotides matching TRBD2. Per the germline V gene, CDR1 is SGDLS and CDR2 is YYNGEE. The CDR3 is 14 amino acids. Germline trimming cut 4 bases from V and 5 bases from J; bases unmatched to any gene: 8. The CDR3: CASSTRGRGETQYF. The CDR3 region has the DNA TGTGCCAGCAGCACCCGCGGGAGAGGCGAGACCCAGTACTTC.

The rearrangement uses TRBV6-1 and TRBJ2-7; D may be TRBD2 (5 bases). The CDR3 covers 14 residues. Trimming left V 6 bases short and J 2 bases short, with 14 bases between. Germline V lookup: CDR1 MNHNS, CDR2 SASEGT. CDR3 residues: CASRAAVPPYEQYF. DNA of the CDR3: TGTGCCAGCAGAGCGGCCGTCCCCCCCTACGAGCAGTACTTC.

The chain joins TRBV5-1 to TRBJ1-6; D gene ambiguous. Trimming took 4 bases from V and 7 from J, leaving 15 bases between them. Looked up from germline, CDR1 is SGHRS and CDR2 is YFSETQ. The CDR3 extends over 15 amino acids. The CDR3 reads CASSGEGGVNSPLHF. The CDR3 bases are TGCGCCAGCAGCGGGGAGGGAGGTGTAAATTCACCCCTCCACTTT.